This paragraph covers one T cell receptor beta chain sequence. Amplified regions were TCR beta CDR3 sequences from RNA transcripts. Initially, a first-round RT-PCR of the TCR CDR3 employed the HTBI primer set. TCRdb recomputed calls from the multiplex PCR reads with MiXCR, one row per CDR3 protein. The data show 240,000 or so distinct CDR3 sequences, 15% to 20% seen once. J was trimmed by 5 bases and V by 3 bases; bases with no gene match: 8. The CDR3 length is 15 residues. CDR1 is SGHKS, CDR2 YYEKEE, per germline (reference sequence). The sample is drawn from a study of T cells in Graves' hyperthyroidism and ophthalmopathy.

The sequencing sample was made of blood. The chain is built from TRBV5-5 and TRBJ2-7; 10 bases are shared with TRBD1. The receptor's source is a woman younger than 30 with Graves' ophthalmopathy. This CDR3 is CASSSPPGQGNEQYF. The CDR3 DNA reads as TGTGCCAGCAGCTCCCCCCCGGGACAGGGGAACGAGCAGTACTTC.